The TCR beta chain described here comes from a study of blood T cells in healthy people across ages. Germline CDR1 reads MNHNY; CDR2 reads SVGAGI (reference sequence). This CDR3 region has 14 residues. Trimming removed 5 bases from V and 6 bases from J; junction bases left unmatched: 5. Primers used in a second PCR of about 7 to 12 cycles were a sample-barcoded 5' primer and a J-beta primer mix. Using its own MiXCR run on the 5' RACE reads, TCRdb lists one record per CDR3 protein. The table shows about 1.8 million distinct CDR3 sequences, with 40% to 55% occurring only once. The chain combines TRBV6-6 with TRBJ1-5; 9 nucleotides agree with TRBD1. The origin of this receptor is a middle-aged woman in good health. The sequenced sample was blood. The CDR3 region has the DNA TGTGCCAGCAGTCTCCGGGACAGGGTTCAGCCCCAGCATTTT. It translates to CASSLRDRVQPQHF.